The 26 T cell receptor beta chains in this list originate from one sample, sequenced in a study of blood T cell repertoires in COVID-19. Generated by immunoSEQ multiplex PCR, the TCRdb table keeps only in-frame clones and is missing some. The table includes over 400,000 clones, around 85% detected once. Sequenced material: PBMCs or T cells enriched from blood (not recorded which). The receptors shown here come from a woman aged 60-75 years who had recovered from COVID-19.

A word on this clone: At the DNA level, this CDR3 is encoded by other sequences in the same sample as well. The V gene is TRBV29-1, the J gene TRBJ1-2; D uncertain. Per germline, CDR1 SQVTM and CDR2 ANQGSEA. The CDR3 is 12 residues long. V lost 3 bases and J 2 bases, leaving 7 bases between the germline ends. CDR3 region: CSVEGLNYGYTF. CDR3 bases: TGCAGCGTTGAGGGCTTGAACTATGGCTACACCTTC.

This clone was counted a few times. The chain is built from TRBV3-1 (or the pseudogene TRBV3-2) and TRBJ1-6; D might be TRBD1 (6 bases). V lost 5 bases, J lost 6 bases, and 11 bases lay in between. Germline V lookup: CDR1 LGHDT, CDR2 YNNKEL (reference sequence). CDR3 length: 14 amino acids. Here the CDR3 reads CASSVQGVNSPLHF. The CDR3 DNA reads as TGTGCCAGCAGCGTACAGGGCGTTAATTCACCCCTCCACTTT.

V gene TRBV2 combines with J gene TRBJ1-4; D uncertain. Trimming shortened V by 10 bases and J by 0 bases, and 12 bases separated the two germline ends. Germline V gene data show CDR1 as SNHLY and CDR2 as FYNNEI. The CDR3 sequence is 14 residues long. The CDR3 DNA reads as TGTGCCATCGGGAGGGCAACAACTAATGAAAAACTGTTTTTT. Its translation: CAIGRATTNEKLFF.

This clone was counted once. CDR3 protein: CASSDRGQGGKLFF. The CDR3 coding sequence is TGTGCCAGCAGTGACCGCGGACAGGGAGGAAAACTGTTTTTT. The rearrangement links TRBV2 to TRBJ1-4, with 8 bases identical to TRBD1. The CDR3 is 14 residues long. Germline trimming cut 3 bases from V and 10 bases from J; bases unmatched to any gene: 7. Germline V CDR1 and CDR2: SNHLY, FYNNEI.

The chain is built from TRBV6-5 and TRBJ1-2; D is perhaps TRBD1 (6 bases). Germline CDR1 reads MNHEY; CDR2 reads SVGAGI. This CDR3 region has 14 residues. The V and J ends lost 1 base and 8 bases respectively, with 14 bases between them. CDR3 sequence (DNA): TGTGCCAGCAGTTACTTGGACAGTTCTAGAGGCTACACCTTC. As protein: CASSYLDSSRGYTF.

This clone was detected only a few times. The V call is TRBV27, the J call TRBJ1-5; D perhaps matches TRBD1 (5 bases). The CDR3 extends over 13 amino acids. Germline CDR1 reads MNHEY; CDR2 reads SMNVEV (reference sequence). V gave up 7 bases and J gave up 2 bases, with 9 bases separating them. The CDR3 reads CASKAGGNQPQHF. CDR3 in DNA: TGTGCCAGCAAGGCGGGGGGCAATCAGCCCCAGCATTTT.

The V call is TRBV7-8, the J call TRBJ1-4; 9 positions agree with TRBD1. The germline gives CDR1 SGHVS, CDR2 FQNEAQ. The V segment lost 6 bases and the J segment 8 bases; nucleotides outside the gene matches: 10. This CDR3 comprises 15 residues. The chain's CDR3 is CASRSRTGEGEKLFF. CDR3 nucleotides: TGTGCCAGCAGGAGTAGGACAGGGGAAGGGGAAAAACTGTTTTTT.

The chain has TRBV21-1 and TRBJ2-1; the D segment call TRBD2 is taken from the table without a DNA check. TRBV21-1 is classified as a pseudogene. The CDR3 totals 15 residues. This chain's CDR3 is CASSIDPPGLGEQFF. In DNA form, the CDR3 reads TGTGCCAGCAGCATTGACCCCCCGGGGTTGGGTGAGCAGTTCTTC.

This chain connects TRBV9 to TRBJ2-1; D is perhaps TRBD1 (5 bases). CDR3 length equals 15 residues. Germline assignment: CDR1 SGDLS and CDR2 YYNGEE. Trimming took off 2 bases at V and 0 bases at J, with 9 bases between the two ends. The CDR3 DNA is TGTGCCAGCAGCGTTCAGGGCCTCTCCTACAATGAGCAGTTCTTC. Encoded protein: CASSVQGLSYNEQFF.

The chain recombines TRBV7-9 with TRBJ1-5; TRBD1 matches 7 bases. The germline CDR1 and CDR2 sequences are SEHNR and FQNEAQ (reference sequence). V lost 0 bases, J lost 2 bases, and 4 bases stayed unmatched. The CDR3 contains 16 residues. The CDR3 sequence: CASSLATGQGNQPQHF. The CDR3 region has the DNA TGTGCCAGCAGCTTAGCGACAGGGCAGGGCAATCAGCCCCAGCATTTT.

The genes are TRBV13 and TRBJ2-5; 13 nucleotides align to TRBD2. This CDR3 has 17 residues. Germline V gives CDR1 PRHDT, CDR2 FYEKMQ (reference sequence). V shed 5 bases and J 0 bases; nucleotides not matched to a gene: 6. CDR3 loop: CASSLRTSGGHQETQYF. CDR3 sequence (DNA): TGTGCCAGCAGCCTCCGGACTAGCGGGGGCCACCAAGAGACCCAGTACTTC.

On this clone itself: Additional DNA sequences in this sample encode the identical CDR3. V gene TRBV5-1 combines with J gene TRBJ2-1, with D perhaps matching TRBD2 (5 bases). The V end was cut by 4 bases, the J end by 0 bases, with 5 bases between. The germline V gene encodes CDR1 SGHRS and CDR2 YFSETQ. This CDR3 spans 13 amino acids. The DNA of the CDR3 is TGCGCCAGCAGCGGGAGCTCCTACAATGAGCAGTTCTTC. It codes for CASSGSSYNEQFF.

The chain uses TRBV2 and TRBJ2-7, with TRBD2 as a possible D gene (5 bases). V was clipped by 5 bases and J by 5 bases, with 19 bases between them. The CDR3 contains 15 residues. Germline V gene data show CDR1 as SNHLY and CDR2 as FYNNEI. The CDR3 DNA reads TGTGCCAGCAGTTCCCCTGAGGGTAGCCGCAACGAGCAGTACTTC. Amino acid sequence: CASSSPEGSRNEQYF.

This sequence joins TRBV7-2 and TRBJ1-1, with a weak D call TRBD1 (6 bases). This CDR3 spans 15 amino acids. The germline V gene has CDR1 SGHTA and CDR2 FQGNSA. V gave up 5 bases and J gave up 2 bases, with 15 bases separating them. The CDR3 here is CASSPTRDTNTEAFF. CDR3 in DNA: TGTGCCAGCAGCCCAACTAGGGACACTAACACTGAAGCTTTCTTT. Full variable domain (outside the CDR3, taken from reference TRBV7-2 and TRBJ1-1): GAGVSQSPSNKVTEKGKDVELRCDPISGHTALYWYRQSLGQGLEFLIYFQGNSAPDKSGLPSDRFSAERTGGSVSTLTIQRTQQEDSAVYLCASSPTRDTNTEAFFGQGTRLTVV.

The chain links TRBV4-1 to TRBJ1-2; 7 positions match TRBD1. With 5 bases clipped from V and 3 bases from J, the junction kept 9 bases outside the gene matches. The CDR3 is 15 amino acids. CDR1 and CDR2 from the germline V gene are MGHRA and YSYEKL. CDR3 sequence: CASSAAGQVYYGYTF. The CDR3 DNA is TGCGCCAGCAGCGCCGCCGGACAGGTATACTATGGCTACACCTTC.

The chain couples TRBV30 to TRBJ2-7; 9 bases map to TRBD1. The germline CDR1 and CDR2 sequences are GTSNPN and SVGIG (reference sequence). This CDR3 is 12 amino acids long. V lost 3 bases, J lost 6 bases, and 3 bases stayed unmatched. As DNA, the CDR3 is TGTGCCTGGAGCAGGGACAGGGCCGAGCAGTACTTC. Translation gives CAWSRDRAEQYF.

The gene calls are TRBV11-3 and TRBJ2-7, with TRBD2 matching 7 bases. Trimming took 4 bases from V and 4 from J; bases not matched to a gene: 10. CDR3 length: 15 residues. Germline CDR1 reads SGHNT; CDR2 reads YENEEA. The CDR3: CASSSIAGGVYEQYF. DNA of the CDR3: TGTGCCAGCAGCTCAATAGCGGGTGGTGTATACGAGCAGTACTTC.

The chain links TRBV4-1 to TRBJ2-1; 9 bases are a match to TRBD1. This CDR3 has 14 residues. V lost 8 bases to trimming and J lost 0 bases; unmatched junction nucleotides: 2. Germline V gene lookup returns CDR1 MGHRA and CDR2 YSYEKL. The CDR3 loop reads CASGQGSSYNEQFF. CDR3 DNA: TGCGCCAGCGGACAGGGGAGCTCCTACAATGAGCAGTTCTTC.

This chain joins TRBV15 and TRBJ1-1; a weak D match, TRBD1 (5 bases). This CDR3 spans 14 amino acids. Trimming took off 3 bases at V and 4 bases at J, with 12 bases between the two ends. CDR1 is LNHNV, CDR2 YYDKDF, per germline (reference sequence). CDR3 DNA sequence: TGTGCCACCAGCAGGCGGGGGGACGTCACTGAAGCTTTCTTT. Encoded protein: CATSRRGDVTEAFF. Complete variable domain (other parts from reference TRBV15 and TRBJ1-1): DAMVIQNPRYQVTQFGKPVTLSCSQTLNHNVMYWYQQKSSQAPKLLFHYYDKDFNNEADTPDNFQSRRPNTSFCFLDIRSPGLGDTAMYLCATSRRGDVTEAFFGQGTRLTVV.

This chain links TRBV13 with TRBJ1-2; 11 bases are a match to TRBD1. Germline loops: CDR1 PRHDT, CDR2 FYEKMQ (reference sequence). The ends lost 5 bases at V and 7 bases at J; junction bases unmatched: 9. This CDR3 comprises 15 residues. The CDR3 spells CASSVTGTGGGGYTF. In DNA, the CDR3 is TGTGCCAGCAGCGTAACCGGGACAGGGGGAGGTGGCTACACCTTC.

The chain has TRBV6-5 and TRBJ2-7, with D possibly TRBD2 on 5 matching bases. This CDR3 has 12 amino acids. CDR1 and CDR2 (germline): MNHEY, SVGAGI. Trimming shortened V by 6 bases and J by 7 bases, and 13 bases separated the two germline ends. CDR3 amino acids: CASSLARGEQYF. In DNA, the CDR3 is TGTGCCAGCAGCCTAGCACGGGGTGAGCAGTACTTC.

The rearrangement joins TRBV7-6 to TRBJ2-2; 8 bases agree with TRBD2. CDR1 and CDR2 (germline): SGHVS, FNYEAQ. With 1 base clipped from V and 4 bases from J, the junction kept 11 bases outside the gene matches. The CDR3 has 18 amino acids. CDR3 region: CASSLVGSRGAPTGELFF. CDR3 sequence (DNA): TGTGCCAGCAGCTTAGTCGGGTCGCGGGGGGCGCCCACCGGGGAGCTGTTTTTT. Combining the CDR3 with reference TRBV7-6 and TRBJ2-2 gives the whole variable domain GAGVSQSPRYKVTKRGQDVALRCDPISGHVSLYWYRQALGQGPEFLTYFNYEAQQDKSGLPNDRFSAERPEGSISTLTIQRTEQRDSAMYRCASSLVGSRGAPTGELFFGEGSRLTVL.

This clone has only a few counts. CDR3 DNA: TGTGCCAGCACCAGCCGACAGCCTTCACCCCTCCACTTT. As protein: CASTSRQPSPLHF. The J gene is TRBJ1-6, the V gene TRBV6-5; a weak D match, TRBD1 (5 bases). Between the trimmed V and J ends, which lost 7 bases and 9 bases, there was a span of 13 bases. The CDR3 is 13 amino acids. Germline V CDR1 and CDR2: MNHEY, SVGAGI.

This clone was detected once. The chain is built from TRBV7-6 and TRBJ1-4; possible D gene TRBD1, 5 bases. Germline lookup yields CDR1 SGHVS and CDR2 FNYEAQ. Trimming cost V 2 bases and J 6 bases, with 25 bases left between them. The CDR3 has 19 amino acids. As DNA, the CDR3 is TGTGCCAGCAGCTTAAGGGGCCACCACCAGGTGACAAGGGATGAAAAACTGTTTTTT. This codes for CASSLRGHHQVTRDEKLFF.

V is TRBV2 and J is TRBJ2-7; a possible D gene is TRBD1 (5 bases). The CDR3 has 12 residues. Trimming shortened V by 7 bases and J by 7 bases, and 14 bases separated the two germline ends. CDR1 is SNHLY, CDR2 FYNNEI, per germline. CDR3 loop: CASNRQGREQYF. The CDR3 bases are TGTGCCAGCAACAGGCAGGGAAGGGAGCAGTACTTC.

The rearrangement links TRBV6-5 to TRBJ1-5, with D possibly matching TRBD1 (5 bases). Germline V gene lookup returns CDR1 MNHEY and CDR2 SVGAGI. The CDR3 has 12 residues. Trimming took off 9 bases at V and 4 bases at J, with 10 bases between the two ends. CDR3 protein: CASQKGNQPQHF. CDR3 DNA sequence: TGTGCCAGTCAGAAGGGGAATCAGCCCCAGCATTTT.